The T cell receptor (beta chain) under discussion was sequenced for a study of shared clonotypes between healthy human individuals. The CDR3 has 12 amino acids. Trimming pared 5 bases from V and 4 bases from J, leaving 6 bases between. The germline CDR1 and CDR2 sequences are KGHSH and LQKENI. Every immunoSEQ plate was one replicate of a subset's evenly spread DNA. The data were produced by immunoSEQ multiplex PCR, yet TCRdb's version contains in-frame clones alone and is incomplete. The sample includes over 2 million clones, just under 95% of them seen just once. This TCR derives from a man aged 18-30 years in good health. Some clones in this sample may be carry-over from other donors' samples. Input material: naive CD4+ T cells from PBMCs. This sample's subset: CD45RA+ positively selected. The chain is built from TRBV18 and TRBJ1-3; D is ambiguous. Here the CDR3 reads CASSASGNTIYF. For the CDR3, the DNA is TGTGCCAGCTCAGCCAGCGGAAACACCATATATTTT.